The next 15 T cell receptor beta chains were all read from a single sample in a study of blood T cell repertoires in COVID-19 (dated by TCRdb to the early 2020s). Libraries were made using the immunoSEQ multiplex PCR assay. TCRdb limited this immuneACCESS table to in-frame rearrangements with V and J called. A share of clones is missing; checked studies link under half to unresolved V genes, and the rest is unexplained. This sample is represented by just under 65,000 clones; around 80% of them were singletons. The ten largest clones represent 6.3% of the sample. What was sequenced was peripheral blood. All receptors derive from a human donor in a cohort sampled during active COVID-19.

This chain links TRBV4-2 with TRBJ2-1; D perhaps matches TRBD2 (6 bases). Germline CDR1 reads LGHNA; CDR2 reads YNFKEQ. This CDR3 has 15 residues. Trimming removed 3 bases at V and 5 bases at J, with 14 bases between. CDR3 region: CASSHGDSPNNEQFF. CDR3 DNA: TGTGCCAGCAGCCATGGGGACTCTCCCAACAATGAGCAGTTCTTC.

The chain carries TRBV5-1 and TRBJ2-2, with TRBD2 matching 12 bases. The V gene end was trimmed by 3 bases and the J gene end by 5 bases; junction bases not matched to a gene: 5. Germline assignment: CDR1 SGHRS and CDR2 YFSETQ. This CDR3 is built from 16 residues. CDR3 sequence reads: CASSSLAGGDTGELFF. CDR3 DNA: TGCGCCAGCAGCTCCCTAGCGGGGGGGGATACCGGGGAGCTGTTTTTT. Full variable domain (missing parts from reference TRBV5-1 and TRBJ2-2): KAGVTQTPRYLIKTRGQQVTLSCSPISGHRSVSWYQQTPGQGLQFLFEYFSETQRNKGNFPGRFSGRQFSNSRSEMNVSTLELGDSALYLCASSSLAGGDTGELFFGEGSRLTVL.

The chain is built from TRBV9 and TRBJ2-1; 8 positions agree with TRBD2. Unmatched junction bases numbered 9, after V lost 0 bases and J lost 4 bases. Germline CDR1 is SGDLS and CDR2 is YYNGEE. CDR3 length: 17 residues. CDR3 nucleotides: TGTGCCAGCAGCGTAGCGCGGGGTACTAGCGGTTACAATGAGCAGTTCTTC. This codes for CASSVARGTSGYNEQFF.

This chain connects TRBV20-1 to TRBJ2-3, with D perhaps TRBD2 (6 bases). The CDR3 spans 13 residues. V was cut by 3 bases and J by 4 bases, with 11 bases left in between. Germline CDR1 and CDR2: DFQATT and SNEGSKA (reference sequence). CDR3 nucleotides: TGCAGTGCTAGTATCTCGGGGGCAGATACGCAGTATTTT. Protein sequence: CSASISGADTQYF.

This clone was seen a handful of times. The gene calls are TRBV7-8 and TRBJ2-1; 10 nucleotides match TRBD2. The CDR3 totals 13 residues. V trimming: 5 bases; J trimming: 10 bases; junction bases outside the gene matches: 5. Germline values: CDR1 SGHVS, CDR2 FQNEAQ. CDR3 in DNA: TGTGCCAGCAGCCCTTTAGCGGGAGGAGAGCAGTTCTTC. It yields the protein CASSPLAGGEQFF.

The CDR3, as DNA: TGTGCCAGCAGGAGTCCTGAACCAAGATCACCCCTCCACTTT. The encoded protein is CASRSPEPRSPLHF. The chain combines TRBV6-5 with TRBJ1-6; D not certain. The CDR3 length is 14 residues. V lost 6 bases and J 10 bases, leaving 16 bases between the germline ends. CDR1 and CDR2 from the germline V gene are MNHEY and SVGAGI.

The V gene is TRBV19, the J gene TRBJ2-5; TRBD1 agrees at 8 bases. CDR3 length equals 13 residues. With 5 bases clipped from V and 5 bases from J, the junction kept 4 bases outside the gene matches. Germline V gene lookup returns CDR1 LNHDA and CDR2 SQIVND (reference sequence). CDR3 coding DNA: TGTGCCAGTAGTTCCGACAGGGGTGAGACCCAGTACTTC. Protein product: CASSSDRGETQYF.

This rearrangement joins TRBV14 to TRBJ2-3, with 9 bases identical to TRBD2. Germline V gene lookup returns CDR1 SGHDN and CDR2 FVKESK. J gave up 0 bases and V 3 bases, and 4 bases lay outside the gene matches. This CDR3 has 16 amino acids. The CDR3 sequence is CASSQGLARSTDTQYF. The CDR3, as DNA: TGTGCCAGCAGCCAGGGACTAGCTCGGAGCACAGATACGCAGTATTTT.

CDR3 coding DNA: TGTGCCAGCCGATTGGGGCTCAGCTCTGGAAACACCATATATTTT. This translates into CASRLGLSSGNTIYF. This chain uses TRBV14 with TRBJ1-3, with D possibly TRBD1 on 5 matching bases. V was cut by 8 bases and J by 0 bases, with 14 bases left in between. In germline, CDR1 is SGHDN, CDR2 FVKESK. CDR3 length: 15 amino acids. The whole variable domain, remainder taken from reference TRBV14 and TRBJ1-3, is EAGVTQFPSHSVIEKGQTVTLRCDPISGHDNLYWYRRVMGKEIKFLLHFVKESKQDESGMPNNRFLAERTGGTYSTLKVQPAELEDSGVYFCASRLGLSSGNTIYFGEGSWLTVV.

The CDR3 is CASRQQGEAEAFF. Written as DNA, the CDR3 is TGTGCCAGTAGACAACAGGGGGAGGCTGAAGCTTTCTTT. This chain connects TRBV19 to TRBJ1-1; the match to TRBD1 covers 8 bases. The germline V gene has CDR1 LNHDA and CDR2 SQIVND (reference sequence). This CDR3 region has 13 residues. V shed 6 bases and J 6 bases; nucleotides not matched to a gene: 6.

The chain employs TRBV6-5 and TRBJ2-5; 8 nucleotides agree with TRBD2. Trimming took 0 bases from V and 5 from J; bases not matched to a gene: 5. Germline assignment: CDR1 MNHEY and CDR2 SVGAGI. The CDR3 has 15 amino acids. The CDR3 loop is CASSYSTGGSETQYF. In nucleotides, the CDR3 is TGTGCCAGCAGTTACTCAACGGGGGGGTCGGAGACCCAGTACTTC.

This clone was detected a few times. This chain joins TRBV5-5 and TRBJ2-3; 9 bases are shared with TRBD1. This CDR3 is built from 16 residues. With 9 bases clipped from V and 0 bases from J, the junction kept 11 bases outside the gene matches. Per the germline V gene, CDR1 is SGHKS and CDR2 is YYEKEE (reference sequence). CDR3 sequence: CATRRTGTGSTDTQYF. CDR3 DNA: TGTGCCACCCGCCGAACCGGGACAGGGAGCACAGATACGCAGTATTTT.

The chain has TRBV1 and TRBJ1-1; the table names TRBD1, a call not compared with the DNA. TRBV1 is shown as a pseudogene. The CDR3 spans 15 residues. This chain's CDR3 is CTSSHGTGFGSKAFF. The CDR3 DNA sequence: TGCACCAGCAGCCACGGTACAGGGTTTGGTTCCAAAGCTTTCTTT.

The chain recombines TRBV28 with TRBJ1-2; 11 bases agree with TRBD1. CDR1 and CDR2 (germline): MDHEN, SYDVKM. This CDR3 has 15 amino acids. The J segment lost 4 bases and the V segment lost 5 bases, leaving 6 bases of the junction unmatched. CDR3: CASSLGQGAFYGYTF. CDR3 bases: TGTGCCAGCAGTCTCGGACAGGGGGCATTCTATGGCTACACCTTC.

The chain uses TRBV5-1 and TRBJ2-5; 14 nucleotides line up with TRBD2. The CDR3 covers 15 residues. Germline trimming cut 3 bases from V and 5 bases from J; bases unmatched to any gene: 3. Germline V gene sequence: CDR1 SGHRS, CDR2 YFSETQ. In DNA form, the CDR3 reads TGCGCCAGCAGCTCCGGACTAGCGGGAGGCGAGACCCAGTACTTC. Residues: CASSSGLAGGETQYF.